This T cell receptor (beta chain) was recovered during a study of breast tumors, draining lymph nodes, adjacent tissues. Of note for this clonotype: The antigen is not known.

Study-wide points: That most tumor T cells come from lymph nodes remained unproven.

The J segment lost 5 bases and the V segment lost 3 bases, leaving 6 bases of the junction unmatched. The CDR3 has 14 amino acids. Germline values: CDR1 SGHDT, CDR2 YYEEEE. TCRdb re-derived calls from the multiplex PCR reads in MiXCR, one entry per CDR3 protein. The table includes 47,000 or so distinct CDR3 sequences, 23% detected once. The sequencing input was breast tumor tissue. The sequence derives from a female donor with breast cancer. Some clones in this sample may be carry-over from other donors' samples. V and J are TRBV5-6 and TRBJ1-1; 8 bases agree with TRBD1. In DNA, the CDR3 is TGTGCCAGCAGCTCCCGGACAGGGAAGACTGAAGCTTTCTTT. Residues: CASSSRTGKTEAFF.